One sample yielded the 5 T cell receptor beta chains listed below, sequenced in a study of blood T cell repertoires in COVID-19. Method: immunoSEQ multiplex PCR; TCRdb's copy keeps in-frame clones and lacks some. The sample yields roughly 250,000 clones, approximately 84% seen once. Sequencing was done on a sample of peripheral blood. Receptors originate from a man between 45 and 60 years old with acute or convalescent COVID-19.

DNA of the CDR3: TGCGCCAGCAGCCCGGAGGGTGTCTATGGCTACACCTTC. Amino acids: CASSPEGVYGYTF. This chain links TRBV5-1 with TRBJ1-2; D not resolved. This CDR3 has 13 residues. Germline assignment: CDR1 SGHRS and CDR2 YFSETQ. V lost 4 bases and J lost 4, with 11 bases in between.

This clone came up once. The chain carries TRBV5-4 and TRBJ2-5; TRBD1 matches at 9 bases. The length of the CDR3 is 16 residues. Looked up from germline, CDR1 is SGHNT and CDR2 is YYREEE (reference sequence). V lost 2 bases and J lost 3; bases outside the gene matches: 8. The CDR3 spells CASSLSPWTGEETQYF. CDR3 DNA: TGTGCCAGCAGCTTATCCCCGTGGACAGGGGAAGAGACCCAGTACTTC.

This chain connects TRBV25-1 to TRBJ1-1; perhaps TRBD1 as D (6 bases). V lost 5 bases and J lost 4, with 14 bases in between. The CDR3 is 14 amino acids. Germline values: CDR1 MGHDK, CDR2 SYGVNS. CDR3 coding DNA: TGTGCCAGCAGTAACAGACAGGTACCCACTGAAGCTTTCTTT. Its translation: CASSNRQVPTEAFF. Combining the CDR3 with reference TRBV25-1 and TRBJ1-1 gives the whole variable domain EADIYQTPRYLVIGTGKKITLECSQTMGHDKMYWYQQDPGMELHLIHYSYGVNSTEKGDLSSESTVSRIRTEHFPLTLESARPSHTSQYLCASSNRQVPTEAFFGQGTRLTVV.

A few counts support this clone. The rearrangement joins TRBV2 to TRBJ1-2; 12 nucleotides line up with TRBD1. The CDR3 covers 17 residues. Germline V gene sequence: CDR1 SNHLY, CDR2 FYNNEI. V lost 2 bases to trimming and J lost 2 bases; unmatched junction nucleotides: 6. DNA of the CDR3: TGTGCCAGCAGTGAATTCTCCGGGACAGGGGGCAACTATGGCTACACCTTC. Its protein is CASSEFSGTGGNYGYTF. Using reference TRBV2 and TRBJ1-2 for the parts outside the CDR3, the full variable domain is EPEVTQTPSHQVTQMGQEVILRCVPISNHLYFYWYRQILGQKVEFLVSFYNNEISEKSEIFDDQFSVERPDGSNFTLKIRSTKLEDSAMYFCASSEFSGTGGNYGYTFGSGTRLTVV.

The V call is TRBV28, the J call TRBJ2-1, with 13 bases identical to TRBD2. J was trimmed by 13 bases and V by 6 bases; bases with no gene match: 9. The CDR3 consists of 14 residues. Germline CDR1 and CDR2: MDHEN and SYDVKM. The CDR3 sequence: CASRAGLAGSGQFF. CDR3 nucleotide sequence: TGTGCCAGCAGGGCGGGACTAGCGGGATCTGGTCAGTTCTTC.